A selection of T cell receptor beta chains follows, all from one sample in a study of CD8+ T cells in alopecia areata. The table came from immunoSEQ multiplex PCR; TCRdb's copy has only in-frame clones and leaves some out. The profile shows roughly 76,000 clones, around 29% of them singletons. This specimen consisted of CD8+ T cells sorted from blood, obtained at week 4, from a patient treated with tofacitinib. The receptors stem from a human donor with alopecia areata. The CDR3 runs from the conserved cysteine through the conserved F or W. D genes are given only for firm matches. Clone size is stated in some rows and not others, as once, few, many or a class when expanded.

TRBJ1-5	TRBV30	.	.	CAWSVHTGNQPQHF	TGTGCCTGGAGTGTACATACAGGGAATCAGCCCCAGCATTTT
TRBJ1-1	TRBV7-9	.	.	CASSLLYTEAFF	TGTGCCAGCAGCTTACTGTACACTGAAGCTTTCTTT
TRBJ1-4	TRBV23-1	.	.	CAIPGAINEKLFF	TGCGCCATTCCCGGGGCGATTAATGAAAAACTGTTTTTT
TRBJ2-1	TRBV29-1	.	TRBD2	CSVDGLAGGPTGNEQFF	TGCAGCGTGGACGGACTAGCGGGAGGGCCGACGGGTAATGAGCAGTTCTTC
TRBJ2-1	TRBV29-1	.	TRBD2	CSVGWREGEQFF	TGCAGCGTTGGGTGGCGGGAGGGGGAGCAGTTCTTC
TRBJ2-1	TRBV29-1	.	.	CSATYNEQFF	TGCAGCGCGACGTACAATGAGCAGTTCTTC
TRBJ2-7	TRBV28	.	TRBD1	CASSQGQGTTYEQYF	TGTGCCAGCAGTCAGGGACAGGGTACGACCTACGAGCAGTACTTC
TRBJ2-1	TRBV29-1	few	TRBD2	CSGTPSGRAGITYNEQFF	TGCAGCGGAACTCCTAGCGGGAGGGCCGGTATTACCTACAATGAGCAGTTCTTC
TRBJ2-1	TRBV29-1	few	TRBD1	CSVITVGQGNEQFF	TGCAGCGTCATCACTGTGGGACAGGGCAATGAGCAGTTCTTC
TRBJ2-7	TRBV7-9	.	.	CASSAVSGEQYF	TGTGCCAGCAGCGCCGTCTCCGGGGAGCAGTACTTC
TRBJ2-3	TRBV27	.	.	CASSLSGRTADTQYF	TGTGCCAGCAGTTTATCAGGGCGGACGGCAGATACGCAGTATTTT
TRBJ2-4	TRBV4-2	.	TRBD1	CASSQPETGDDLAKNIQYF	TGTGCCAGCAGCCAACCAGAGACAGGGGACGATCTAGCCAAAAACATTCAGTACTTC
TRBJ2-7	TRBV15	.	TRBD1	CATSRVVDRGFVEQYF	TGTGCCACCAGCAGAGTAGTGGACAGGGGTTTTGTCGAGCAGTACTTC
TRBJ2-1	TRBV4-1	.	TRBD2	CASSQRLAGVSYNEQFF	TGCGCCAGCAGCCAAAGACTAGCGGGAGTATCCTACAATGAGCAGTTCTTC
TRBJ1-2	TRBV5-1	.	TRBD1	CASSLDPYRGNYGYTF	TGCGCCAGCAGCTTGGACCCCTACAGGGGCAACTATGGCTACACCTTC